A selection of T cell receptor beta chains follows, all from one sample in a study of cytomegalovirus exposure and HLA in healthy donors. Data came from immunoSEQ multiplex PCR; TCRdb stores just in-frame clones and leaves some out. The repertoire includes about 160,000 clones, 75% to 85% of them detected once, and less than 1% sits in the top ten. Input material: PBMCs. The receptors derive from a girl aged 2-10 years in good health and CMV-seropositive. Each CDR3 is given with its conserved first and last residue. D genes are given only for firm matches. Clone size is stated in some rows and not others, as once, few, many or a class when expanded.

V,size,J,D,CDR3,DNA
TRBV6-6,.,TRBJ2-3,.,CASSSQGYTDTQYF,TGTGCCAGCAGTTCACAGGGTTACACAGATACGCAGTATTTT
TRBV28,.,TRBJ2-7,.,CASSLYSSRDEQYF,TGTGCCAGCAGTTTATACTCCTCCAGGGACGAGCAGTACTTC
TRBV9,.,TRBJ2-2,TRBD2,CASSASRTSDTGELFF,TGTGCCAGCAGCGCCTCCCGGACTAGCGACACCGGGGAGCTGTTTTTT
TRBV18,.,TRBJ2-7,.,CASSAVTRSYEQYF,TGTGCCAGCTCAGCAGTTACGAGGTCCTACGAGCAGTACTTC
TRBV6-6,.,TRBJ1-1,TRBD1,CASSSHRGEAFF,TGTGCCAGCAGTTCTCACAGGGGGGAAGCTTTCTTT
TRBV4-1,.,TRBJ2-2,TRBD2,CASSPFTSGRNTGELFF,TGCGCCAGCAGCCCATTTACTAGCGGGAGGAACACCGGGGAGCTGTTTTTT
TRBV2,few,TRBJ2-6,TRBD1,CASSEPGQGSGANVLTF,TGTGCCAGCAGTGAACCTGGACAGGGCTCTGGGGCCAACGTCCTGACTTTC
TRBV28,once,TRBJ1-2,.,CASSFGQSYGYTF,TGTGCCAGCAGTTTCGGACAGAGCTATGGCTACACCTTC
TRBV9,.,TRBJ1-2,TRBD1,CASSITGTGLFGYTF,TGTGCCAGCAGCATAACCGGGACAGGTCTATTTGGCTACACCTTC
TRBV12-1,.,TRBJ2-7,.,CASSPGGAITYEQYF,TGTGCCAGCAGCCCCGGCGGGGCGATCACCTACGAGCAGTACTTC
TRBV5-1,few,TRBJ2-5,.,CASSLVGETQYF,TGCGCCAGCAGCTTGGTCGGAGAGACCCAGTACTTC
TRBV30,.,TRBJ1-6,.,CAFADCHSPLHF,TGTGCCTTTGCGGACTGTCATTCACCCCTCCACTTT
TRBV19,.,TRBJ1-3,.,CASRGLDSSGNTIYF,TGTGCCAGTAGAGGTCTGGACAGCTCTGGAAACACCATATATTTT
TRBV19,.,TRBJ1-4,TRBD1,CASSPQDRVDEKLFF,TGTGCCAGTAGTCCCCAGGACAGGGTGGATGAAAAACTGTTTTTT